The sequence of this TCR beta chain was determined in a study of blood T cell repertoires in COVID-19. Study-wide background: The United States, Italy and Spain were the sources of the acute and convalescent COVID-19 samples.

The CDR3 is 15 residues long. In germline, CDR1 is WSHSY, CDR2 SAAADI. V was trimmed by 8 bases and J by 1 base, leaving 16 bases between them. Authors' processing steps: Researchers report that nucleated cell counts were estimated from reference gene primer amplification. Sequencing used immunoSEQ multiplex PCR; TCRdb keeps in-frame clones, though not all of them. D and trimming come from the DNA, and the V and J calls and clone size come from that table. The table lists under 150,000 clones, roughly nine tenths of them singletons. The count of this clone is one. The specimen was peripheral blood. This receptor was taken from a woman between 55 and 75 years old with active COVID-19. The chain uses TRBV10-2 and TRBJ2-3; the D gene is possibly TRBD2 (5 bases). CDR3 sequence (DNA): TGCGCCAGCCAGGACGGGGTGTCCCGCACAGATACGCAGTATTTT. Protein product: CASQDGVSRTDTQYF.